A selection of T cell receptor beta chains follows, all from one sample in a study of shared clonotypes between healthy human individuals. The repertoire was sequenced with immunoSEQ multiplex PCR; TCRdb's copy has only in-frame clones and lacks some. The sample has more than 2 million clones; about 94% are singletons. The specimen sequenced was naive CD8+ T cells from PBMCs. The receptors originated from a man aged 18-30 years in good health. Some clones in this sample may be carry-over from other donors' samples. Each CDR3 is given with its conserved first and last residue. The order of the fields is V gene, J gene, D gene, CDR3 protein. D genes are given only for firm matches.

V: TRBV11-3
J: TRBJ2-7
D: .
CDR3: CASSLGRMGVYEQYF

V: TRBV28
J: TRBJ2-1
D: TRBD2
CDR3: CASSLSGGVEDEQFF

V: TRBV28
J: TRBJ1-1
D: TRBD1
CDR3: CASSRQGGSAEAFF

V: TRBV19
J: TRBJ2-7
D: TRBD1
CDR3: CASSIVQGQGSPYEQYF

V: TRBV10-1
J: TRBJ2-2
D: TRBD1
CDR3: CASSEPTGGSDTGELFF

V: TRBV7-9
J: TRBJ2-7
D: TRBD2
CDR3: CASSSTSGRNEQYF

V: TRBV11-2
J: TRBJ2-7
D: TRBD1
CDR3: CASSPPGTGSYEQYF

V: TRBV7-6
J: TRBJ1-2
D: TRBD1
CDR3: CASSLGEDRGNGYTF

V: TRBV29-1
J: TRBJ2-5
D: .
CDR3: CSVESDNQETQYF

V: TRBV2
J: TRBJ2-1
D: .
CDR3: CASSEPSSRGNEQFF

V: TRBV9
J: TRBJ1-2
D: TRBD1
CDR3: CASSAPGQGGRYGYTF

V: TRBV28
J: TRBJ1-2
D: .
CDR3: CASSLLAGSSYGYTF

V: TRBV7-9
J: TRBJ2-1
D: .
CDR3: CASSRARAPFF

V: TRBV7-9
J: TRBJ1-2
D: TRBD1
CDR3: CASNALGTGTDGYTF

V: TRBV25-1
J: TRBJ1-2
D: .
CDR3: CASSGFDRDYGYTF

V: TRBV28
J: TRBJ1-5
D: .
CDR3: CASSLVSYQPQHF

V: TRBV15
J: TRBJ2-1
D: TRBD2
CDR3: CATSTSGSNEQFF

V: TRBV5-5
J: TRBJ2-7
D: .
CDR3: CASSSSEAARVWYEQYF

V: TRBV11-2
J: TRBJ2-3
D: TRBD1
CDR3: CASSPWTGGPRDTQYF

V: TRBV29-1
J: TRBJ1-2
D: TRBD1
CDR3: CSVGKGDSSYGYTF

V: TRBV13
J: TRBJ1-1
D: .
CDR3: CASSSQGRGNTEAFF